This passage covers 7 T cell receptor beta chains from one sample sequenced in a study of human T cells and chemical hapten exposure. Unfractionated whole blood was the source from which total RNA was extracted. TCRdb ran MiXCR on the 5' RACE reads and lists one entry per CDR3 protein. The sample has tens of thousands of distinct CDR3 sequences, roughly 15% seen once; the top ten hold 6.8%. These receptors came from a female donor in good health.

This clonotype has a handful of counts. CDR3 in amino acids: CASRSGGGNQPQHF. CDR3 coding DNA: TGTGCCAGCAGGAGCGGGGGTGGCAATCAGCCCCAGCATTTT. The chain carries TRBV28 and TRBJ1-5; tentative D call: TRBD1 (5 bases). CDR1 and CDR2 from the germline V gene are MDHEN and SYDVKM. Trimming left V 6 bases short and J 2 bases short, with 11 bases between. This CDR3 has 14 amino acids.

This clonotype was seen only a few times. This CDR3 is CASSLVRGPYTEAFF. The DNA for the CDR3 is TGTGCCAGCAGTTTAGTCCGGGGACCTTACACTGAAGCTTTCTTT. The chain carries TRBV27 and TRBJ1-1, with D perhaps matching TRBD1 (5 bases). CDR1 is MNHEY, CDR2 SMNVEV, per germline (reference sequence). CDR3 length: 15 amino acids. V was shortened by 2 bases and J by 3 bases, with 13 bases between the two germline ends.

This clonotype was counted only a few times. The V call is TRBV10-3, the J call TRBJ2-7, with D unresolved. Germline V gene lookup returns CDR1 ENHRY and CDR2 SYGVKD. There are 13 residues in the CDR3. With 0 bases removed from V and 7 bases from J, the gap between germline ends came to 10 bases. The CDR3 is CAISESEFKEQYF. The CDR3 DNA reads as TGTGCCATCAGTGAGTCGGAATTCAAAGAGCAGTACTTC.

This clonotype turned up a few times. The rearrangement uses TRBV7-9 and TRBJ2-2; TRBD2 matches at 14 bases. V dropped 5 bases and J dropped 5; count of bases not matched to a gene: 10. This CDR3 has 18 residues. Germline CDR1 is SEHNR and CDR2 is FQNEAQ (reference sequence). DNA of the CDR3: TGTGCCAGCAGCGAGGGACTAGCGGGAGTTCATTTTACCGGGGAGCTGTTTTTT. Amino acids: CASSEGLAGVHFTGELFF. The whole variable domain, filled in from reference TRBV7-9 and TRBJ2-2, reads DTGVSQNPRHKITKRGQNVTFRCDPISEHNRLYWYRQTLGQGPEFLTYFQNEAQLEKSRLLSDRFSAERPKGSFSTLEIQRTEQGDSAMYLCASSEGLAGVHFTGELFFGEGSRLTVL.

V gene TRBV7-2 combines with J gene TRBJ2-2; D remains ambiguous. The CDR3 has 19 residues. Trimming shortened V by 2 bases and J by 2 bases, and 21 bases separated the two germline ends. In germline, CDR1 is SGHTA, CDR2 FQGNSA. The DNA for the CDR3 is TGTGCCAGCAGCTTATATCCCCCCTCGAGTAATAGCAACACCGGGGAGCTGTTTTTT. Translated: CASSLYPPSSNSNTGELFF.

V and J are TRBV6-2 or TRBV6-3 and TRBJ2-1; 7 bases agree with TRBD1. Per the germline V gene, CDR1 is MNHEY and CDR2 is SVGEGT. CDR3 length equals 16 residues. V shed 0 bases and J 7 bases; nucleotides not matched to a gene: 9. The CDR3 region has the DNA TGTGCCAGCAGTTACTCGTACAGGGGATCAGAGAATGAGCAGTTCTTC. This translates into CASSYSYRGSENEQFF.

V is TRBV12-3 or TRBV12-4 and J is TRBJ2-1, with 7 bases lining up with TRBD2. Unmatched junction bases numbered 15, after V lost 6 bases and J lost 7 bases. This CDR3 is 16 amino acids long. DNA of the CDR3: TGTGCCAGCAGCCCTGTAGTGGGAGGGCGGGGGAATGAGCAGTTCTTC. Encoded protein: CASSPVVGGRGNEQFF.